These 11 T cell receptor beta chains share one sample of origin, sequenced in a study of cytomegalovirus exposure and HLA in healthy donors. A multiplex PCR was run with 60 Vbeta primers and 13 Jbeta primers. TCRdb keeps only in-frame clones here, not all; method: immunoSEQ multiplex PCR. The sample carries around 140,000 clones, roughly four fifths recorded once. The sample was PBMCs. These receptors were taken from a female donor in good health and CMV-seropositive.

The chain joins TRBV7-2 to TRBJ1-2, with D possibly matching TRBD1 (5 bases). The CDR3 is made up of 15 amino acids. The ends were cut back, 4 bases at V and 1 base at J, with 13 bases in the middle. Per the germline V gene, CDR1 is SGHTA and CDR2 is FQGNSA. CDR3 residues: CASSSLGQSNYGYTF. CDR3 nucleotides: TGTGCCAGCAGCTCCCTGGGGCAGAGTAACTATGGCTACACCTTC.

This clone was observed a single time. Other nucleotide sequences in the sample specify the same CDR3. The chain links TRBV5-1 to TRBJ2-5; the match to TRBD1 covers 8 bases. Unmatched junction bases numbered 0, after V lost 0 bases and J lost 2 bases. CDR1 SGHRS and CDR2 YFSETQ come from the germline V gene. The CDR3 spans 14 residues. The CDR3 loop is CASSLGTGQETQYF. DNA of the CDR3: TGCGCCAGCAGCTTGGGGACAGGGCAAGAGACCCAGTACTTC. The entire variable domain, with the rest obtained from reference TRBV5-1 and TRBJ2-5, is as follows: KAGVTQTPRYLIKTRGQQVTLSCSPISGHRSVSWYQQTPGQGLQFLFEYFSETQRNKGNFPGRFSGRQFSNSRSEMNVSTLELGDSALYLCASSLGTGQETQYFGPGTRLLVL.

J is TRBJ2-1 and V is TRBV5-1; TRBD2 is a possible D gene (6 bases). The CDR3 spans 15 residues. Trimming removed 2 bases at V and 8 bases at J, with 17 bases between. Germline V gene lookup returns CDR1 SGHRS and CDR2 YFSETQ. Written as DNA, the CDR3 is TGCGCCAGCAGCTTTAGGGTGGAGGGTACCGATGAGCAGTTCTTC. This sequence encodes CASSFRVEGTDEQFF.

The chain carries TRBV6-6 and TRBJ2-2; 7 positions agree with TRBD1. The V and J ends lost 6 bases and 2 bases, in that order; junction bases with no gene match: 6. CDR1 MNHNY and CDR2 SVGAGI come from the germline V gene (reference sequence). The CDR3 runs to 15 residues. CDR3 protein: CASRTGQVNTGELFF. In DNA, the CDR3 is TGTGCCAGCAGGACTGGACAGGTTAACACCGGGGAGCTGTTTTTT.

This clone showed up just a few times. This chain connects TRBV7-2 to TRBJ2-3; 7 bases agree with TRBD1. The CDR3 contains 13 residues. Germline V gives CDR1 SGHTA, CDR2 FQGNSA. V trimming: 1 base; J trimming: 6 bases; junction bases outside the gene matches: 1. The CDR3 DNA reads TGTGCCAGCAGCTTAGTCAGGGGGGATACGCAGTATTTT. Amino acid sequence: CASSLVRGDTQYF.

The genes are TRBV4-1 and TRBJ1-2; D is uncertain. Trimming shortened V by 1 base and J by 0 bases, and 6 bases separated the two germline ends. Germline loops: CDR1 MGHRA, CDR2 YSYEKL. The CDR3 runs to 14 residues. The DNA of the CDR3 is TGCGCCAGCAGCCAAGTATCCGCTAACTATGGCTACACCTTC. Translation gives CASSQVSANYGYTF.

With regard to this clone: The same CDR3 can be traced to other DNA sequences in this sample. The gene calls are TRBV6-5 and TRBJ1-1; perhaps TRBD1 as D (6 bases). V lost 2 bases and J 3 bases, leaving 7 bases between the germline ends. Germline lookup yields CDR1 MNHEY and CDR2 SVGAGI. The CDR3 runs 13 residues. The CDR3 sequence is CASSYGGYTEAFF. The CDR3 DNA follows: TGTGCCAGCAGTTACGGGGGCTACACTGAAGCTTTCTTT.

The gene calls are TRBV10-1 and TRBJ1-2; possible D gene TRBD1, 6 bases. Trimming stripped 6 bases from V and 4 bases from J, with 24 bases between. Germline CDR1 is WNHNN and CDR2 is SYGVQD (reference sequence). This CDR3 comprises 17 residues. This CDR3 reads CASRENRVFSLIYGYTF. The CDR3 DNA follows: TGCGCCAGCAGGGAGAACAGGGTTTTCTCCCTTATCTATGGCTACACCTTC.

This chain joins TRBV6-1 and TRBJ2-7; the D is unclear. Trimming pared 4 bases from V and 0 bases from J, leaving 10 bases between. CDR1 is MNHNS, CDR2 SASEGT, per germline. This CDR3 contains 14 residues. CDR3 residues: CASSGHPISYEQYF. CDR3 bases: TGTGCCAGCAGTGGACACCCAATCTCCTACGAGCAGTACTTC.

This chain links TRBV11-2 with TRBJ2-5, with 10 bases aligning to TRBD1. The CDR3 has 16 amino acids. The V and J ends lost 4 bases and 0 bases, in that order; junction bases with no gene match: 5. Germline CDR1 and CDR2: SGHAT and FQNNGV. The CDR3 sequence is CASSSRDRGYQETQYF. The CDR3 DNA reads TGTGCCAGCAGCTCCCGGGACAGGGGTTACCAAGAGACCCAGTACTTC.

The CDR3: CASSLAGGTRDTQYF. The DNA for the CDR3 is TGTGCCAGCAGCTTAGCGGGGGGGACTAGGGATACGCAGTATTTT. The J gene is TRBJ2-3, the V gene TRBV7-3; the match to TRBD2 covers 9 bases. V shed 2 bases and J 6 bases; nucleotides not matched to a gene: 6. This CDR3 contains 15 residues. CDR1 is SGHTA and CDR2 is FQGTGA in the germline V gene. Full variable domain (outside the CDR3, taken from reference TRBV7-3 and TRBJ2-3): GAGVSQTPSNKVTEKGKYVELRCDPISGHTALYWYRQSLGQGPEFLIYFQGTGAADDSGLPNDRFFAVRPEGSVSTLKIQRTERGDSAVYLCASSLAGGTRDTQYFGPGTRLTVL.